The clone carrying this TCR beta chain was seen repeatedly, ten times or more. Its specificity is not known. RNA transcripts yielded amplified TCR beta CDR3 regions. The HTBI set primed first-round TCR CDR3 RT-PCR. TCRdb used MiXCR to reprocess the multiplex PCR reads, holding one entry per CDR3 protein. Of hundreds of thousands of distinct CDR3 sequences detected, roughly 24% appear once; the ten largest clones hold roughly 10%. The sample originates from a study of T cells in Graves' hyperthyroidism and ophthalmopathy. With 5 bases removed from V and 7 bases from J, the gap between germline ends came to 14 bases. This CDR3 spans 13 amino acids. Per germline, CDR1 LNHNV and CDR2 YYDKDF (reference sequence). Study observations and caveats: Most thyroid clonotypes that were expanded above 0.001 also turned up in blood.

The specimen was blood. J is TRBJ1-2 and V is TRBV15, with D possibly TRBD1 on 5 matching bases. The receptor was isolated from a woman younger than 45 with Graves' ophthalmopathy. The CDR3 region has the DNA TGTGCCACCAGCTGGGGGAGAGGGACTGGCTACACCTTC. Residues: CATSWGRGTGYTF. Together with reference TRBV15 and TRBJ1-2, the CDR3 gives the full variable domain: DAMVIQNPRYQVTQFGKPVTLSCSQTLNHNVMYWYQQKSSQAPKLLFHYYDKDFNNEADTPDNFQSRRPNTSFCFLDIRSPGLGDTAMYLCATSWGRGTGYTFGSGTRLTVV.